These T cell receptor beta chains were read from a single sample in a study of blood T cell repertoires in COVID-19. Data came from immunoSEQ multiplex PCR; TCRdb stores just in-frame clones and leaves some out. The table lists about 130,000 clones, roughly 84% of them singletons, with 9.5% to 15% in the top ten. The sample was peripheral blood. The receptors derive from a woman between 25 and 40 years old who had recovered from COVID-19. Each CDR3 is given with its conserved first and last residue. D genes are given only for firm matches.

D gene: NA; J gene: TRBJ1-3; V gene: TRBV28; CDR3 protein: CASSFQGSTGNTIYF
D gene: NA; J gene: TRBJ1-1; V gene: TRBV29-1; CDR3 protein: CSVPRAGEAFF
D gene: NA; J gene: TRBJ1-1; V gene: TRBV18; CDR3 protein: CASSPESYTEAFF
D gene: TRBD1; J gene: TRBJ2-5; V gene: TRBV7-9; CDR3 protein: CASSLEGGTGAETQYF
D gene: NA; J gene: TRBJ1-1; V gene: TRBV12-5; CDR3 protein: CASGPRGDTEAFF
D gene: NA; J gene: TRBJ1-1; V gene: TRBV21-1; CDR3 protein: CATPKGTATCAFF
D gene: NA; J gene: TRBJ2-1; V gene: TRBV6-5; CDR3 protein: CASGGWGYNEQFF
D gene: NA; J gene: TRBJ1-2; V gene: TRBV12-3/TRBV12-4; CDR3 protein: CASNKQREGYTF
D gene: NA; J gene: TRBJ1-2; V gene: TRBV30; CDR3 protein: CAWTGDNYGYTF
D gene: TRBD1; J gene: TRBJ2-1; V gene: TRBV7-3; CDR3 protein: CASSPGTVNEQFF
D gene: TRBD2; J gene: TRBJ2-5; V gene: TRBV5-1; CDR3 protein: CASSPRSGSGAQETQYF
D gene: NA; J gene: TRBJ1-1; V gene: TRBV6-5; CDR3 protein: CASSYSRYQSNTEAFF
D gene: NA; J gene: TRBJ1-3; V gene: TRBV5-6; CDR3 protein: CASSLRSSGNTIYF
D gene: NA; J gene: TRBJ1-6; V gene: TRBV25-1; CDR3 protein: CASLGHYNSPLHF
D gene: NA; J gene: TRBJ1-6; V gene: TRBV6-1; CDR3 protein: CASSEARSRGNSPLHF
D gene: NA; J gene: TRBJ2-1; V gene: TRBV3-1/TRBV3-2; CDR3 protein: CASSPLSGTSYNEQFF
D gene: NA; J gene: TRBJ2-4; V gene: TRBV3-1/TRBV3-2; CDR3 protein: CASSPGGAKNIQYF
D gene: NA; J gene: TRBJ1-1; V gene: TRBV30; CDR3 protein: CAWSPGKLGTEAFF
D gene: NA; J gene: TRBJ1-1; V gene: TRBV30; CDR3 protein: CAWSEGQRMNTEAFF
D gene: NA; J gene: TRBJ1-5; V gene: TRBV4-1; CDR3 protein: CASSQVSGAFQPQHF
D gene: TRBD2; J gene: TRBJ2-7; V gene: TRBV6-5; CDR3 protein: CASSRGGLYEQYF
D gene: NA; J gene: TRBJ2-2; V gene: TRBV5-1; CDR3 protein: CASRGSSAHTGELFF
D gene: NA; J gene: TRBJ2-3; V gene: TRBV3-1/TRBV3-2; CDR3 protein: CASSQEGQAPTDTQYF
D gene: NA; J gene: TRBJ1-5; V gene: TRBV4-1; CDR3 protein: CASSQQGSLSNQPQHF
D gene: NA; J gene: TRBJ2-5; V gene: TRBV4-2; CDR3 protein: CASSQDRAGRNQETQYF
D gene: TRBD1; J gene: TRBJ1-1; V gene: TRBV5-1; CDR3 protein: CASSQDRVGMNTEAFF
D gene: TRBD1; J gene: TRBJ1-1; V gene: TRBV7-2; CDR3 protein: CASSLIGQGARNTEAFF
D gene: TRBD1; J gene: TRBJ1-5; V gene: TRBV20-1; CDR3 protein: CSARQGPSQHF
D gene: NA; J gene: TRBJ1-1; V gene: TRBV29-1; CDR3 protein: CSVRGAGSTEAFF
D gene: NA; J gene: TRBJ1-1; V gene: TRBV5-6; CDR3 protein: CASSLRGTEAFF
D gene: TRBD2; J gene: TRBJ2-1; V gene: TRBV7-8; CDR3 protein: CASSLDTSGYNEQFF
D gene: NA; J gene: TRBJ2-2; V gene: TRBV5-1; CDR3 protein: CASSNGQTGNTGELFF
D gene: TRBD2; J gene: TRBJ2-7; V gene: TRBV18; CDR3 protein: CASSPGTSGLYTYEQYF
D gene: NA; J gene: TRBJ1-3; V gene: TRBV5-6; CDR3 protein: CASSTQGNTIYF
D gene: TRBD2; J gene: TRBJ2-5; V gene: TRBV5-6; CDR3 protein: CASSLEEGWTSEYF
D gene: TRBD1; J gene: TRBJ1-4; V gene: TRBV7-2; CDR3 protein: CASSLSTGTALNEKLFF
D gene: TRBD1; J gene: TRBJ2-5; V gene: TRBV29-1; CDR3 protein: CSVRGQQETQYF
D gene: TRBD2; J gene: TRBJ2-1; V gene: TRBV4-1; CDR3 protein: CASSQDAGTSGGPYNEQFF
D gene: TRBD1; J gene: TRBJ2-1; V gene: TRBV6-5; CDR3 protein: CASRRQGAGNEQFF
D gene: TRBD1; J gene: TRBJ1-1; V gene: TRBV13; CDR3 protein: CASSLDRGNTEAFF
D gene: NA; J gene: TRBJ2-3; V gene: TRBV10-1; CDR3 protein: CASSESSTDTQYF
D gene: NA; J gene: TRBJ1-5; V gene: TRBV6-4; CDR3 protein: CASSEEAYQPQHF
D gene: NA; J gene: TRBJ1-4; V gene: TRBV6-5; CDR3 protein: CASSYQFNEKLFF
D gene: NA; J gene: TRBJ1-2; V gene: TRBV27; CDR3 protein: CASSLSFRTPSPGYTF
D gene: NA; J gene: TRBJ2-5; V gene: TRBV5-4; CDR3 protein: CASRVRTGSYQETQYF
D gene: TRBD2; J gene: TRBJ2-5; V gene: TRBV6-5; CDR3 protein: CASRTGLAGQETQYF
D gene: NA; J gene: TRBJ2-1; V gene: TRBV27; CDR3 protein: CASRTGTFNEQFF
D gene: TRBD1; J gene: TRBJ2-1; V gene: TRBV30; CDR3 protein: CAWSDTGGKIF